The next 2 T cell receptor beta chains were all read from a single sample in a study of cytomegalovirus exposure and HLA in healthy donors. PCR employed 60 Vbeta and 13 Jbeta primers. Measured with immunoSEQ multiplex PCR; TCRdb has only the in-frame clones, and not every one. The table has under 150,000 clones, 60% to 85% seen once. Sequences were obtained from PBMCs. These receptors came from a woman aged 40-49 years in good health and CMV-seronegative.

The chain recombines TRBV19 with TRBJ1-2; TRBD1 matches 8 bases. The CDR3 loop spans 13 amino acids. J gave up 6 bases and V 7 bases, and 7 bases lay outside the gene matches. Germline lookup yields CDR1 LNHDA and CDR2 SQIVND (reference sequence). CDR3 sequence reads: CASTRTGSNGYTF. The CDR3 nucleotides are TGTGCCAGTACCAGGACAGGGAGCAATGGCTACACCTTC.

This chain links TRBV6-5 with TRBJ1-1; possibly TRBD1 for D (5 bases). The CDR3 covers 15 residues. Trimming took off 10 bases at V and 3 bases at J, with 21 bases between the two ends. CDR1 is MNHEY, CDR2 SVGAGI, per germline. CDR3 loop: CATGTDKPSHTEAFF. For the CDR3, the DNA is TGTGCCACCGGAACGGACAAACCATCCCACACTGAAGCTTTCTTT.